These 29 T cell receptor beta chains were sequenced from one sample in a study of PD-1 blockade in classical Hodgkin lymphoma. Following autologous stem cell transplantation, relapse occurred in every patient, and exposure to brentuximab vedotin varied. TCRdb's table, derived via immunoSEQ multiplex PCR, lists solely in-frame clones and lacks some. The sample holds about 32,000 clones, roughly 80% seen once. Sequences were derived from peripheral blood mononuclear cells (PBMCs), sampled at baseline. All receptors come from a human donor with classical Hodgkin lymphoma.

The sample holds a few counts of this clone. This chain joins TRBV15 and TRBJ1-4; D is undetermined. CDR1 is LNHNV and CDR2 is YYDKDF in the germline V gene (reference sequence). This CDR3 is 15 amino acids long. Trimming took off 4 bases at V and 5 bases at J, with 14 bases between the two ends. The CDR3 is CATSTAGTANEKLFF. CDR3 nucleotides: TGTGCCACCAGCACTGCCGGAACGGCGAATGAAAAACTGTTTTTT.

V usage is TRBV28 and J usage is TRBJ2-5; 9 positions agree with TRBD2. From germline, CDR1 is MDHEN and CDR2 SYDVKM. CDR3 length: 17 residues. Germline trimming cut 2 bases from V and 7 bases from J; bases unmatched to any gene: 14. CDR3 in amino acids: CASSLLPVGGGAGTQYF. CDR3 DNA sequence: TGTGCCAGCAGTTTACTACCCGTCGGCGGGGGGGCGGGGACCCAGTACTTC.

This rearrangement joins TRBV27 to TRBJ1-5, with TRBD1 as a possible D gene (5 bases). Trimming removed 4 bases from V and 6 bases from J, with 13 bases in between. The CDR3 runs to 14 residues. Per germline, CDR1 MNHEY and CDR2 SMNVEV (reference sequence). CDR3 loop: CASSWGTGVQPQHF. CDR3 coding DNA: TGTGCCAGCAGTTGGGGAACAGGTGTTCAGCCCCAGCATTTT.

V gene TRBV7-2 combines with J gene TRBJ2-3; no reliable D call. This CDR3 contains 11 residues. The V gene lost 4 bases and the J gene lost 7 bases, with 6 bases spanning the gap. The germline CDR1 and CDR2 sequences are SGHTA and FQGNSA. CDR3 nucleotide sequence: TGTGCCAGCAGCTACGGTTATACGCAGTATTTT. Its translation: CASSYGYTQYF.

This clone was recorded once. The chain combines TRBV7-8 with TRBJ1-2, with D tentatively TRBD1 (5 bases). V lost 1 base and J lost 0, with 12 bases in between. The V gene's germline CDR1 is SGHVS and CDR2 FQNEAQ. This CDR3 has 16 amino acids. This CDR3 reads CASSLGPGQANYGYTF. The CDR3 DNA reads as TGTGCCAGCAGCTTAGGACCGGGGCAAGCTAACTATGGCTACACCTTC.

V gene TRBV27 combines with J gene TRBJ1-1; D might be TRBD1 (5 bases). The CDR3 loop spans 14 amino acids. V lost 2 bases to trimming and J lost 1 base, with 8 bases between them. CDR1 is MNHEY, CDR2 SMNVEV, per germline (reference sequence). CDR3 sequence reads: CASSLKGTNTEAFF. CDR3 sequence (DNA): TGTGCCAGCAGTTTAAAGGGGACGAACACTGAAGCTTTCTTT.

This rearrangement joins TRBV6-4 to TRBJ1-6, with D tentatively TRBD1 (6 bases). Looked up from germline, CDR1 is MRHNA and CDR2 is SNTAGT. V lost 6 bases, J lost 9 bases, and 15 bases lay in between. The length of the CDR3 is 14 residues. In nucleotides, the CDR3 is TGTGCCAGCAGGGCGGGGGCCCGGAGTTCACCCCTCCACTTT. Its translation: CASRAGARSSPLHF.

The chain joins TRBV18 to TRBJ1-4, with D perhaps TRBD1 (5 bases). Per the germline V gene, CDR1 is KGHSH and CDR2 is LQKENI. V was shortened by 2 bases and J by 8 bases, with 15 bases between the two germline ends. The CDR3 is 15 amino acids. The CDR3 sequence is CASSPYGAGGEKLFF. The CDR3 DNA is TGTGCCAGCTCACCATATGGGGCTGGCGGGGAAAAACTGTTTTTT.

This clone was seen once. V gene TRBV9 combines with J gene TRBJ1-4; D is possibly TRBD1 (6 bases). Germline CDR1 and CDR2: SGDLS and YYNGEE. There are 15 residues in the CDR3. Trimming removed 0 bases from V and 7 bases from J, with 13 bases in between. This CDR3 reads CASSVAGARGEKLFF. DNA for the CDR3: TGTGCCAGCAGCGTAGCAGGGGCTAGGGGTGAAAAACTGTTTTTT.

The chain combines TRBV28 with TRBJ1-2; D is undetermined. V lost 3 bases and J 8 bases, leaving 16 bases between the germline ends. There are 14 residues in the CDR3. Germline V lookup: CDR1 MDHEN, CDR2 SYDVKM. CDR3 amino acids: CASSFIERGRGYTF. CDR3 in DNA: TGTGCCAGCAGTTTTATCGAGCGAGGTAGAGGCTACACCTTC.

The chain recombines TRBV2 with TRBJ2-7; D unresolved. CDR1 is SNHLY and CDR2 is FYNNEI in the germline V gene. The CDR3 covers 13 residues. The V gene lost 7 bases and the J gene lost 3 bases, with 13 bases spanning the gap. The CDR3 nucleotides read TGTGCCAGCAACTCAGAGGTAATCTACGAGCAGTACTTC. It translates to CASNSEVIYEQYF.

This clone came up a few times. This sequence joins TRBV14 and TRBJ1-1, with D tentatively TRBD1 (6 bases). The germline V and J ends were trimmed by 4 bases and 11 bases, with 14 bases remaining between them. CDR3 length equals 12 residues. Germline CDR1 is SGHDN and CDR2 is FVKESK. CDR3 coding DNA: TGTGCCAGCAGCCTATACAGGGCGCGTGCTTTCTTT. This sequence encodes CASSLYRARAFF. Variable domain in full (rest from reference TRBV14 and TRBJ1-1): EAGVTQFPSHSVIEKGQTVTLRCDPISGHDNLYWYRRVMGKEIKFLLHFVKESKQDESGMPNNRFLAERTGGTYSTLKVQPAELEDSGVYFCASSLYRARAFFGQGTRLTVV.

The gene calls are TRBV7-2 and TRBJ1-6; TRBD1 matches 7 bases. There are 17 residues in the CDR3. Germline CDR1 is SGHTA and CDR2 is FQGNSA. V lost 2 bases and J lost 10; bases outside the gene matches: 14. The CDR3 DNA follows: TGTGCCAGCAGCTTACAAGACCTTACAGGGGTTAGGTCACCCCTCCACTTT. Its translation: CASSLQDLTGVRSPLHF.

The chain joins TRBV30 to TRBJ1-2, with 9 bases lining up with TRBD1. The CDR3 consists of 15 residues. V dropped 3 bases and J dropped 3; count of bases not matched to a gene: 8. CDR1 and CDR2 from the germline V gene are GTSNPN and SVGIG (reference sequence). CDR3 in DNA: TGTGCCTGGAGGGCCTGGGGACAGGGTGACTATGGCTACACCTTC. This translates into CAWRAWGQGDYGYTF.

CDR3 DNA: TGTGCCAGCTCACAGGTGGCAGGACGCAGCCCCGAGCAGTACTTC. Translation: CASSQVAGRSPEQYF. The chain links TRBV18 to TRBJ2-7, with D unclear. Trimming removed 4 bases at V and 6 bases at J, with 19 bases between. Germline values: CDR1 KGHSH, CDR2 LQKENI. The CDR3 runs 15 residues. The full variable domain, in which reference TRBV18 and TRBJ2-7 provide the parts outside the CDR3, is NAGVMQNPRHLVRRRGQEARLRCSPMKGHSHVYWYRQLPEEGLKFMVYLQKENIIDESGMPKERFSAEFPKEGPSILRIQQVVRGDSAAYFCASSQVAGRSPEQYFGPGTRLTVT.

The chain has TRBV5-1 and TRBJ2-3; D remains ambiguous. With 1 base removed from V and 4 bases from J, the gap between germline ends came to 10 bases. This CDR3 is built from 14 residues. Germline assignment: CDR1 SGHRS and CDR2 YFSETQ. The CDR3 DNA follows: TGCGCCAGCAGCTTGCGGCAGGTTCCAGATACGCAGTATTTT. Translating gives CASSLRQVPDTQYF.

The chain combines TRBV19 with TRBJ2-5; 8 bases match TRBD2. The V gene's germline CDR1 is LNHDA and CDR2 SQIVND (reference sequence). This CDR3 is 16 amino acids long. Trimming removed 1 base from V and 4 bases from J; junction bases left unmatched: 8. CDR3 region: CASSIAAGAPVETQYF. CDR3 nucleotides: TGTGCCAGTAGTATAGCAGCGGGGGCGCCTGTAGAGACCCAGTACTTC. The full variable domain, with the rest looked up from reference TRBV19 and TRBJ2-5, is DGGITQSPKYLFRKEGQNVTLSCEQNLNHDAMYWYRQDPGQGLRLIYYSQIVNDFQKGDIAEGYSVSREKKESFPLTVTSAQKNPTAFYLCASSIAAGAPVETQYFGPGTRLLVL.

The rearrangement links TRBV6-5 to TRBJ2-7, with D possibly TRBD2 on 5 matching bases. Germline assignment: CDR1 MNHEY and CDR2 SVGAGI. V was shortened by 0 bases and J by 9 bases, with 18 bases between the two germline ends. This CDR3 comprises 15 residues. In DNA, the CDR3 is TGTGCCAGCAGTTACTCGTGGGAGCCCGCACGTGGGCAGTACTTC. Protein: CASSYSWEPARGQYF.

The chain is built from TRBV5-1 and TRBJ2-3; 7 bases fit TRBD2. The CDR3 runs 14 residues. Germline loops: CDR1 SGHRS, CDR2 YFSETQ. Trimming cost V 8 bases and J 5 bases; bases outside gene matches: 11. CDR3 sequence: CASYGGVHGDTQYF. Written as DNA, the CDR3 is TGCGCCAGTTATGGGGGGGTTCACGGAGATACGCAGTATTTT. Full variable domain (missing parts from reference TRBV5-1 and TRBJ2-3): KAGVTQTPRYLIKTRGQQVTLSCSPISGHRSVSWYQQTPGQGLQFLFEYFSETQRNKGNFPGRFSGRQFSNSRSEMNVSTLELGDSALYLCASYGGVHGDTQYFGPGTRLTVL.

Written as DNA, the CDR3 is TGTGCCAGCAGCTTAGTCTCAGATCAGCCCCAGCATTTT. Amino acids: CASSLVSDQPQHF. The J gene is TRBJ1-5, the V gene TRBV7-2, with D hard to call. The CDR3 extends over 13 amino acids. Trimming stripped 1 base from V and 5 bases from J, with 6 bases between. Germline V gene lookup returns CDR1 SGHTA and CDR2 FQGNSA.

The chain employs TRBV6-6 and TRBJ1-5, with 7 bases fitting TRBD1. The CDR3 has 15 amino acids. The V gene end was trimmed by 7 bases and the J gene end by 4 bases; junction bases not matched to a gene: 10. Germline lookup yields CDR1 MNHNY and CDR2 SVGAGI (reference sequence). Here the CDR3 reads CASTPGQPGNQPQHF. In DNA, the CDR3 is TGTGCCAGCACCCCGGGACAGCCAGGGAATCAGCCCCAGCATTTT.

V and J are TRBV14 and TRBJ1-4; D might be TRBD1 (6 bases). This CDR3 contains 17 residues. V dropped 4 bases and J dropped 0 bases, with 15 bases sitting between them. Germline assignment: CDR1 SGHDN and CDR2 FVKESK. In nucleotides, the CDR3 is TGTGCCAGCAGCCGAAGTAAGGACAGTGCAACTAATGAAAAACTGTTTTTT. Its protein product is CASSRSKDSATNEKLFF. Complete variable domain (other parts from reference TRBV14 and TRBJ1-4): EAGVTQFPSHSVIEKGQTVTLRCDPISGHDNLYWYRRVMGKEIKFLLHFVKESKQDESGMPNNRFLAERTGGTYSTLKVQPAELEDSGVYFCASSRSKDSATNEKLFFGSGTQLSVL.

V gene TRBV6-5 combines with J gene TRBJ2-3; 11 nucleotides agree with TRBD2. Unmatched junction bases numbered 8, after V lost 8 bases and J lost 4 bases. This CDR3 region has 15 residues. Germline V lookup: CDR1 MNHEY, CDR2 SVGAGI. The CDR3, as DNA: TGTGCCAGCGGAATAGCGGGGGGGCCCGCAGATACGCAGTATTTT. Translating it yields CASGIAGGPADTQYF.

The chain has TRBV27 and TRBJ2-5; the D gene is possibly TRBD1 (5 bases). The end of the DNA is better explained by TRBJ2-7, so the J call may be wrong. Germline CDR1 and CDR2: MNHEY and SMNVEV (reference sequence). The CDR3 has 15 amino acids. CDR3 DNA sequence: TGTGCCAGCAGTCCAGGGTTCAGTAAACATTTCGAGCAGTACTTC. Translated, it gives CASSPGFSKHFEQYF.

V is TRBV5-1 and J is TRBJ1-3; the D is unclear. The CDR3 runs to 14 residues. CDR1 is SGHRS, CDR2 YFSETQ, per germline. V gave up 5 bases and J gave up 2 bases, with 11 bases separating them. The CDR3 DNA is TGCGCCAGCAGTCGGCTCGGGACTGGAAACACCATATATTTT. Protein: CASSRLGTGNTIYF. Full variable domain (outside the CDR3, taken from reference TRBV5-1 and TRBJ1-3): KAGVTQTPRYLIKTRGQQVTLSCSPISGHRSVSWYQQTPGQGLQFLFEYFSETQRNKGNFPGRFSGRQFSNSRSEMNVSTLELGDSALYLCASSRLGTGNTIYFGEGSWLTVV.

V is TRBV5-4 and J is TRBJ2-7; 11 positions agree with TRBD2. CDR1 is SGHNT, CDR2 YYREEE, per germline (reference sequence). The CDR3 runs to 15 residues. Losses at the gene ends were 0 bases for V and 3 bases for J; bases not matched to a gene: 2. DNA for the CDR3: TGTGCCAGCAGCTTGGCCACTAGCGGGGGCTACGAGCAGTACTTC. Protein sequence: CASSLATSGGYEQYF.

The genes are TRBV6-5 and TRBJ2-7; D gene ambiguous. The CDR3 extends over 14 amino acids. The germline CDR1 and CDR2 sequences are MNHEY and SVGAGI. V was trimmed by 9 bases and J by 2 bases, leaving 17 bases between them. DNA of the CDR3: TGTGCCAGTACGCCCCGGACCCCCGCCTACGAGCAGTACTTC. Its protein product is CASTPRTPAYEQYF.

This clone was recorded once. V gene TRBV5-1 combines with J gene TRBJ2-3, with TRBD2 identical over 10 bases. Trimming cost V 5 bases and J 0 bases; bases outside gene matches: 3. The CDR3 has 15 residues. Germline loops: CDR1 SGHRS, CDR2 YFSETQ. In DNA, the CDR3 is TGCGCCAGCAGGCTAGCGGGGGCTAGCACAGATACGCAGTATTTT. This gives the protein CASRLAGASTDTQYF.

The CDR3 DNA follows: TGTGCCAGCAGCGTAAGCCCCCCGCCCGGGGAGCTGTTTTTT. This sequence encodes CASSVSPPPGELFF. The chain employs TRBV9 and TRBJ2-2; the D is unclear. Germline CDR1 SGDLS, CDR2 YYNGEE. The CDR3 has 14 residues. The germline V and J ends were trimmed by 1 base and 6 bases, with 10 bases remaining between them.